This T cell receptor (beta chain) was sequenced during a study of blood T cell repertoires in COVID-19 (dated by TCRdb to between 2020 and 2021). In the study overall: Collaborator samples came from the United States, Italy and Spain and covered acute and convalescent phases of COVID-19. The material from the prospective study consisted of cDNA or gDNA derived from T cells, B-cell-depleted T cells, or PBMCs. The repertoires were made available in a free public database intended to serve as a resource for research on the immune response to SARS-CoV-2. Nearly every sample came with metadata listing a de-identified subject ID, COVID-19 status, age in years and sex. Samples were obtained from the ongoing ImmuneRACE study (first 160 participants) and from about 1,300 subjects provided by 6 global collaborators. Deeply sampled blood TCRbeta repertoires from subjects exposed to, actively infected with, or recovered from COVID-19 were included in the dataset. Where available, HLA class I and class II types were taken from metadata supplied by the sample provider and were not determined by assay-based typing. General findings and caveats noted by the study authors: Clinical and demographic metadata were provided uncurated, with the amount varying by source and participant.

In the prospective study, participants were 18 to 89 years old, resided in about two dozen geographic areas of the United States, and were enrolled through a virtual design. Cohort assignment in the prospective study relied on participant-reported clinical history from a screening survey and a study questionnaire. Recovered participants in ImmuneRACE Cohort 3 were defined by two consecutive negative NP/OP PCR tests, clearance by a healthcare professional, or resolution of symptoms. Each participant in the prospective study had whole blood, serum and a nasopharyngeal or oropharyngeal swab collected by mobile phlebotomists. Over a roughly 2-month period, participants in the prospective study had the option of providing additional blood draws and questionnaires. Before DNA extraction, prospective study blood samples were shipped either frozen or at room temperature. TCRbeta CDR3 regions were amplified from genomic DNA by means of the immunoSEQ Assay, a bias-controlled multiplex PCR. In the paper's pipeline: The number of nucleated cells in each sample was estimated by amplification of reference gene primers within the assay. To quantify the absolute abundance of each unique TCRbeta CDR3 rearrangement, sequence reads were collapsed and filtered. For each sample, productive Simpson clonality was calculated by taking the square root of Simpson's diversity index across productive rearrangements. The source is immuneACCESS, and TCRdb retained only in-frame sequences with V and J called. Part of the clones is not carried over; for the studies checked, unresolved V genes explain less than half of this, and the remainder is unexplained. V and J calls and clone size are copied from that table; D and trimming were computed from the DNA. This sample gives more than 250,000 clones in total; approximately 87% of them show up just once. The ten largest make up roughly 5.2% of the sample.

This clone was recorded once. It has no known antigen specificity. No base qualities exist here, and no much larger clone lies one base off it. CDR1 and CDR2, per the germline V gene (reference sequence), are LNHDA and SQIVND. V is clipped by 3 bases and J by 0 bases, and the sequence between their germline boundaries is 8 bases long. The CDR3 sequence holds 15 residues, the cysteine and phenylalanine included. Kept here is only the CDR3 DNA, which spans 45 bases and is read in frame from base 1. The receptor chain draws on TRBV19 and TRBJ1-4; the D gene is perhaps TRBD1, from 5 matching bases. The sequenced sample was PBMCs or T cells enriched from blood (not recorded which). This clonotype was obtained from a woman between 25 and 40 years old who had recovered from COVID-19. The bases are TGTGCCAGTAGTATTACAGGAGCAACTAATGAAAAACTGTTTTTT. This translates into CASSITGATNEKLFF.